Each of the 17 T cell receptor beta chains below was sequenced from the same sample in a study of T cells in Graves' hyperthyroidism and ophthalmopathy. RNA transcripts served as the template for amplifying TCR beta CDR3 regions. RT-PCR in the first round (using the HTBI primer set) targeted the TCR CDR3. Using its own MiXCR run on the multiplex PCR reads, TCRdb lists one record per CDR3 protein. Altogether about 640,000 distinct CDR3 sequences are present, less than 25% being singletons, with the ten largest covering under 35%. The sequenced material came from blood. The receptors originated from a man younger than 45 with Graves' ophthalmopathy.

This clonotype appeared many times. The CDR3 sequence is CASSQDPDSNQPQHF. In DNA, the CDR3 is TGTGCCAGCAGCCAAGACCCGGACAGCAATCAGCCCCAGCATTTT. The chain uses TRBV3-1 and TRBJ1-5; D is unresolved. Germline V gene sequence: CDR1 LGHDT, CDR2 YNNKEL (reference sequence). V shed 0 bases and J shed 1 base, with 7 bases lying between them. CDR3 length: 15 residues.

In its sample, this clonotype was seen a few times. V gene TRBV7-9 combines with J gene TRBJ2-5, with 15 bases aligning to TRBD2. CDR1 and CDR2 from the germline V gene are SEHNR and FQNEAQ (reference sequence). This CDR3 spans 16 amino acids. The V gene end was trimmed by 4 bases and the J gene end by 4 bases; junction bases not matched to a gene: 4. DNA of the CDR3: TGTGCCAGCAGCTCGGGACTAGCGGGAGGTAGAGAGACCCAGTACTTC. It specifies CASSSGLAGGRETQYF.

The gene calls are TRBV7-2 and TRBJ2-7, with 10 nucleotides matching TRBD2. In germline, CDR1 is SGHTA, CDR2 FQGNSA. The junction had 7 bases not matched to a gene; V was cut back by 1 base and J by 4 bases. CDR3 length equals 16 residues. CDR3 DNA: TGTGCCAGCAGCTTAGGGGCTAGCGGGAGAAGGTACGAGCAGTACTTC. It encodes CASSLGASGRRYEQYF.

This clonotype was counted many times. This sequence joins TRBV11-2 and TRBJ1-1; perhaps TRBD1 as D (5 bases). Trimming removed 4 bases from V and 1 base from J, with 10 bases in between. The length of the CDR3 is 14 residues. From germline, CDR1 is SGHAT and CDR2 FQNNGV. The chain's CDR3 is CASSSGHGNTEAFF. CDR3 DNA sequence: TGTGCCAGCAGCTCCGGACATGGGAACACTGAAGCTTTCTTT.

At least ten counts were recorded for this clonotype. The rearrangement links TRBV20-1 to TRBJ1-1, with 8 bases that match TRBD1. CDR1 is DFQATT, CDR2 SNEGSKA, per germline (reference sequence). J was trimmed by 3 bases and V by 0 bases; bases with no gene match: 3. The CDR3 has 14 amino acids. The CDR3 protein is CSARDVDRDTEAFF. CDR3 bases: TGCAGTGCTAGAGATGTGGACAGGGACACTGAAGCTTTCTTT.

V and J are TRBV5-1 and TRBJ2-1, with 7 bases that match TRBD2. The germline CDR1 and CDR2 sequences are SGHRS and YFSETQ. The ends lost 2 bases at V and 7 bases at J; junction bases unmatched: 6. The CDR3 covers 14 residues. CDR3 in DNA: TGCGCCAGCAGCTTTGAGCGGGATTGGAATGAGCAGTTCTTC. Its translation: CASSFERDWNEQFF.

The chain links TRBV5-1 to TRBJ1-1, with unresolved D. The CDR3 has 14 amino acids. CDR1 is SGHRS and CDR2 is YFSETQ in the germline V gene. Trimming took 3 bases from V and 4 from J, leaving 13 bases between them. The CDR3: CASSSGRRGTEAFF. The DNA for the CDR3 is TGCGCCAGCAGCTCGGGTCGGCGGGGCACTGAAGCTTTCTTT.

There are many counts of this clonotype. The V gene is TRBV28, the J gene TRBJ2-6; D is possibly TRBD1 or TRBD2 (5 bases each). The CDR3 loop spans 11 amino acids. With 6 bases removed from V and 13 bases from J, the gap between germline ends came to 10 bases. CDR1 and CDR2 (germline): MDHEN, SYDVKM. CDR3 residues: CASRGVDVLTF. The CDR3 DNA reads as TGTGCCAGCAGGGGGGTCGATGTCCTGACTTTC.

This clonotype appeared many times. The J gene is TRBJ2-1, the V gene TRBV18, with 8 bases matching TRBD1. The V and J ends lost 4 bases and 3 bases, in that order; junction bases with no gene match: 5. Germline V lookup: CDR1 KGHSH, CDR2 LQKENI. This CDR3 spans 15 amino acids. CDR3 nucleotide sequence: TGTGCCAGCTCACTTCCCGGGACAGGCTACAATGAGCAGTTCTTC. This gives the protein CASSLPGTGYNEQFF.

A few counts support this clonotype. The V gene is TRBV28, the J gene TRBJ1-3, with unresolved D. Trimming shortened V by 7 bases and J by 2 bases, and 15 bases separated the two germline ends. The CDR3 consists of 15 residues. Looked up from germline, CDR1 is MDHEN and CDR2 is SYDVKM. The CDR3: CASNSIAGTGNTIYF. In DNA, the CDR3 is TGTGCCAGCAACTCTATCGCAGGAACTGGAAACACCATATATTTT. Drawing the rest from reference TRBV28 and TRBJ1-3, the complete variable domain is DVKVTQSSRYLVKRTGEKVFLECVQDMDHENMFWYRQDPGLGLRLIYFSYDVKMKEKGDIPEGYSVSREKKERFSLILESASTNQTSMYLCASNSIAGTGNTIYFGEGSWLTVV.

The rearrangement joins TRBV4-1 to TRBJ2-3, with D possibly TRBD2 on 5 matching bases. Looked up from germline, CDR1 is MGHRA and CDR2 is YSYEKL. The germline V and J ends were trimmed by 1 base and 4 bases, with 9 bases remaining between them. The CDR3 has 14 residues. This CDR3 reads CASSQVLASDTQYF. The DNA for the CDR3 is TGCGCCAGCAGCCAAGTCCTAGCATCAGATACGCAGTATTTT.

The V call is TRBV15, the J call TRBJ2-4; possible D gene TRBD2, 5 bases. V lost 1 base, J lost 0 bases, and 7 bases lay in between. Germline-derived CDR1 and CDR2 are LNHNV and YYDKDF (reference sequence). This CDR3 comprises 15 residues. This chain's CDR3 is CATSRAGEAKNIQYF. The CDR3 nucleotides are TGTGCCACCAGCAGAGCCGGGGAAGCCAAAAACATTCAGTACTTC.

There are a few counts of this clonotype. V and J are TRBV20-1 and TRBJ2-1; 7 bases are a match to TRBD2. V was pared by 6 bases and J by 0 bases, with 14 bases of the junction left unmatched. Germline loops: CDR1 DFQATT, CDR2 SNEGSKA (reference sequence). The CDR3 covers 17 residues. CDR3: CSAKHAEERGSYNEQFF. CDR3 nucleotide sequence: TGCAGTGCCAAGCATGCGGAGGAGCGGGGCTCCTACAATGAGCAGTTCTTC.

The CDR3 DNA follows: TGTGCCAGCAGCAGAGGCAGAGAGCAGTTCTTC. Protein: CASSRGREQFF. This chain uses TRBV7-8 with TRBJ2-1; D is undetermined. The CDR3 covers 11 residues. V was trimmed by 5 bases and J by 10 bases, leaving 9 bases between them. CDR1 and CDR2 from the germline V gene are SGHVS and FQNEAQ.

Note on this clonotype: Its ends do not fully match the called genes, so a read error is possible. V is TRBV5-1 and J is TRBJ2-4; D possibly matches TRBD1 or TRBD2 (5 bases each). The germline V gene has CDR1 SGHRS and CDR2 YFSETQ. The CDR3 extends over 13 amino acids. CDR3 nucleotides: TGTGCCAGCAGCTTGGGAGACAGAAACATTCAGTACTTC. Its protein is CASSLGDRNIQYF.

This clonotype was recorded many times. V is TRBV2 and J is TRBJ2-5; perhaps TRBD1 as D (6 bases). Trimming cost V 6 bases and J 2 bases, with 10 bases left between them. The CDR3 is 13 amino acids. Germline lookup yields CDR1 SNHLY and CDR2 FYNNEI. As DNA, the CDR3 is TGTGCCAGCAGCGACAGGAGGCAAGAGACCCAGTACTTC. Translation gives CASSDRRQETQYF. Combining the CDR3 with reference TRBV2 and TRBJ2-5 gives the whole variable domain EPEVTQTPSHQVTQMGQEVILRCVPISNHLYFYWYRQILGQKVEFLVSFYNNEISEKSEIFDDQFSVERPDGSNFTLKIRSTKLEDSAMYFCASSDRRQETQYFGPGTRLLVL.

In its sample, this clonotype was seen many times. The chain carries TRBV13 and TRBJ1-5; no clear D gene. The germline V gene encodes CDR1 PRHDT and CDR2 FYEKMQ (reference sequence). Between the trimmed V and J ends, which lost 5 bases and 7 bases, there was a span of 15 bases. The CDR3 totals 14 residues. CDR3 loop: CASSSRRGGQPQHF. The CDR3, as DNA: TGTGCCAGCAGCAGTCGGAGAGGTGGACAGCCCCAGCATTTT.